This TCR beta chain was identified in a study of T cells in Graves' hyperthyroidism and ophthalmopathy. Amplification of TCR beta CDR3 regions was performed using RNA transcripts as template. An initial round of RT-PCR targeting the TCR CDR3 relied on the HTBI primer set. MiXCR, applied by TCRdb to the multiplex PCR reads, yields one record per CDR3 protein. Seen here are about 400,000 distinct CDR3 sequences, around a quarter observed once, and the top ten hold more than 60%. It was considered stable Graves' hyperthyroidism when ophthalmopathy did not progress within 18 months. Exclusion criteria comprised uncontrolled infection, other autoimmune disease, pregnancy or lactation. Trimming removed 6 bases from V and 8 bases from J, with 19 bases in between. The germline V gene encodes CDR1 MNHNS and CDR2 SASEGT. The CDR3 sequence is 15 residues long.

V usage is TRBV6-1 and J usage is TRBJ1-4, with D possibly being TRBD1 (5 bases). This clonotype was sampled from a man aged 45-65 years with Graves' hyperthyroidism. Sequenced sample: blood. CDR3 nucleotides: TGTGCCAGCAGAGTGATATGGGGCCAAACCGAAAAACTGTTTTTT. Protein: CASRVIWGQTEKLFF.